This record concerns one T cell receptor beta chain sequence. Its antigen is still unknown. Germline CDR1 is SGHVS and CDR2 is FNYEAQ. The CDR3 length is 15 residues. Trimming cost V 5 bases and J 2 bases; bases outside gene matches: 7. These data come from a study of OX40 agonist ivuxolimab in advanced cancers. Study overall: Treatment of patients was with ivuxolimab, an agonistic anti-OX40 (CD134) antibody.

Profiled with immunoSEQ multiplex PCR; TCRdb holds only in-frame clones, not every one. The sample lists about 81,000 clones; about 93% were seen once. Prior autoimmune disease or systemic immunosuppression barred patients. The study, taken as a whole, reports: The study observed clonal expansion of CD4+ and CD8+ blood T cells by week 6 at 0.1 to 3.0 mg/kg. What antigens the expanded peripheral T cells recognized was never established.

The material sequenced was CD4+ or CD8+ T cells sorted from blood, taken in a trial of the OX40 agonist ivuxolimab. The chain employs TRBV7-6 and TRBJ2-3, with TRBD2 matching over 7 bases. This sequence was found in an adult with an advanced solid tumor such as melanoma, head and neck, liver or kidney cancer. The CDR3 DNA sequence: TGTGCCAGCAGCCCGCGGGGGACCGCCACAGATACGCAGTATTTT. It is translated as CASSPRGTATDTQYF. Variable domain in full (rest from reference TRBV7-6 and TRBJ2-3): GAGVSQSPRYKVTKRGQDVALRCDPISGHVSLYWYRQALGQGPEFLTYFNYEAQQDKSGLPNDRFSAERPEGSISTLTIQRTEQRDSAMYRCASSPRGTATDTQYFGPGTRLTVL.